Listed here are 9 T cell receptor beta chains from one sample, sequenced in a study of blood T cell repertoires in COVID-19. TCRdb's table, derived via immunoSEQ multiplex PCR, lists solely in-frame clones and lacks some. The table records roughly 140,000 clones, more than 70% of them present only once. What was sequenced was peripheral blood. The receptors here all came from a woman between 45 and 65 years old with acute or convalescent COVID-19.

The chain is built from TRBV9 and TRBJ1-1; D gene unclear. Trimming removed 3 bases at V and 4 bases at J, with 10 bases between. The CDR3 spans 13 residues. Germline V gene lookup returns CDR1 SGDLS and CDR2 YYNGEE. The CDR3 spells CASSEAMSTEAFF. In DNA form, the CDR3 reads TGTGCCAGCAGCGAAGCGATGAGCACTGAAGCTTTCTTT.

The gene calls are TRBV20-1 and TRBJ2-1, with 12 nucleotides matching TRBD2. This CDR3 has 15 amino acids. Unmatched junction bases numbered 7, after V lost 3 bases and J lost 7 bases. Per the germline V gene, CDR1 is DFQATT and CDR2 is SNEGSKA (reference sequence). For the CDR3, the DNA is TGCAGTGCTAGTACTAGCGGGGGGCAATTTAATGAGCAGTTCTTC. It encodes CSASTSGGQFNEQFF.

This rearrangement joins TRBV6-1 to TRBJ2-5, with 9 bases lining up with TRBD2. The V and J ends lost 3 bases and 0 bases, in that order; junction bases with no gene match: 5. The CDR3 spans 16 residues. Germline-derived CDR1 and CDR2 are MNHNS and SASEGT. CDR3 coding DNA: TGTGCCAGCAGTGATATTAAGCGGGGGGACCAAGAGACCCAGTACTTC. It is translated as CASSDIKRGDQETQYF.

The rearrangement links TRBV6-5 to TRBJ2-5; 10 nucleotides match TRBD2. The V and J ends lost 7 bases and 1 base, in that order; junction bases with no gene match: 3. This CDR3 is built from 14 residues. Germline CDR1 is MNHEY and CDR2 is SVGAGI. The CDR3 spells CASKTSGAQETQYF. In DNA form, the CDR3 reads TGTGCCAGCAAAACTAGCGGGGCCCAAGAGACCCAGTACTTC.

The V gene is TRBV27, the J gene TRBJ2-1; the D gene is possibly TRBD2 (6 bases). Germline CDR1 is MNHEY and CDR2 is SMNVEV (reference sequence). The CDR3 spans 15 residues. With 5 bases removed from V and 4 bases from J, the gap between germline ends came to 15 bases. CDR3 sequence reads: CASSPSGTEYNEQFF. CDR3 bases: TGTGCCAGCAGTCCCTCCGGGACTGAGTACAATGAGCAGTTCTTC.

The chain is built from TRBV5-1 and TRBJ1-6, with D unclear. CDR1 SGHRS and CDR2 YFSETQ come from the germline V gene. The length of the CDR3 is 13 residues. The V gene lost 2 bases and the J gene lost 8 bases, with 8 bases spanning the gap. This chain's CDR3 is CASSLRSDSPLHF. In DNA form, the CDR3 reads TGCGCCAGCAGCTTAAGATCGGATTCACCCCTCCACTTT.

The chain is built from TRBV3-1 (or the pseudogene TRBV3-2) and TRBJ2-7; 12 nucleotides agree with TRBD2. The V and J ends lost 2 bases and 6 bases, in that order; junction bases with no gene match: 11. Germline lookup yields CDR1 LGHDT and CDR2 YNNKEL (reference sequence). The CDR3 is 17 residues long. The CDR3 DNA reads TGTGCCAGCAGCCAAAATTTCGGACTAGCGGGGCTCAGCGAGCAGTACTTC. Translated, it gives CASSQNFGLAGLSEQYF.

This chain uses TRBV9 with TRBJ1-3; D is possibly TRBD1 (5 bases). CDR3 length: 13 amino acids. Trimming took 2 bases from V and 7 from J, leaving 10 bases between them. In germline, CDR1 is SGDLS, CDR2 YYNGEE. The CDR3 is CASSVSRANTIYF. CDR3 nucleotide sequence: TGTGCCAGCAGCGTTTCCAGGGCTAACACCATATATTTT.

The chain is built from TRBV30 and TRBJ1-5; possible D gene TRBD1, 6 bases. V was pared by 4 bases and J by 5 bases, with 12 bases between. Per the germline V gene, CDR1 is GTSNPN and CDR2 is SVGIG (reference sequence). CDR3 length: 13 amino acids. The CDR3 region is CAWTGTQDQPQHF. The DNA for the CDR3 is TGTGCCTGGACCGGGACACAAGATCAGCCCCAGCATTTT.